This passage covers 14 T cell receptor beta chains from one sample sequenced in a study of metastatic and nonmetastatic thyroid tumors. TCRdb re-processed the PCR reads through MiXCR. The sample consists of over 10,000 clones, 30% to 40% of them appearing once. No treatment of any kind had been given to any patient before thyroid surgery. The sequencing input was tumor tissue. The source is a male donor with papillary thyroid cancer or a benign thyroid nodule (not recorded which). Some clones in this sample may be carry-over from other donors' samples.

As for this clone: Other DNA sequences in this sample translate to the same CDR3. V is TRBV20-1 and J is TRBJ2-1, with 8 bases lining up with TRBD2. In germline, CDR1 is DFQATT, CDR2 SNEGSKA (reference sequence). The junction had 1 base not matched to a gene; V was cut back by 3 bases and J by 0 bases. This CDR3 has 14 residues. CDR3 bases: TGCAGTGCTAGCGGGAGGGCCTCCTACAATGAGCAGTTCTTC. Protein: CSASGRASYNEQFF.

The chain has TRBV2 and TRBJ2-1; D is uncertain. The CDR3 is 14 residues long. V was pared by 3 bases and J by 2 bases, with 8 bases between. The germline V gene has CDR1 SNHLY and CDR2 FYNNEI. The CDR3 reads CASSESYAYNEQFF. The CDR3 DNA reads as TGTGCCAGCAGTGAGTCCTACGCCTACAATGAGCAGTTCTTC.

To note about this clone: Here the CDR3 omits its conserved ending phenylalanine or tryptophan, so a read error is the likely source. The rearrangement uses TRBV2 and TRBJ1-1; D possibly corresponds to TRBD1 (6 bases). The CDR3 totals 18 residues. Germline CDR1 is SNHLY and CDR2 is FYNNEI. CDR3 amino acids: CASSLQWGAIDVNTEAFV. The CDR3, as DNA: TGTGCCAGCAGTTTGCAATGGGGGGCAATCGACGTGAACACTGAGGCTTTCGTT.

This clone has a handful of counts. The chain couples TRBV11-1 to TRBJ2-2, with D perhaps TRBD2 (6 bases). Germline-derived CDR1 and CDR2 are SGHAT and FQDESV (reference sequence). CDR3 size: 16 residues. The germline V and J ends were trimmed by 1 base and 4 bases, with 13 bases remaining between them. The CDR3 coding sequence is TGTGCCAGCAGCTTAGTTTTACTAGCTTCCACCGGGGAGCTGTTTTTT. Encoded protein: CASSLVLLASTGELFF. The full variable domain, rest sourced from reference TRBV11-1 and TRBJ2-2, is EAEVAQSPRYKITEKSQAVAFWCDPISGHATLYWYRQILGQGPELLVQFQDESVVDDSQLPKDRFSAERLKGVDSTLKIQPAELGDSAMYLCASSLVLLASTGELFFGEGSRLTVL.

The chain couples TRBV3-1 to TRBJ2-7; possibly TRBD1 for D (5 bases). Trimming took off 0 bases at V and 4 bases at J, with 16 bases between the two ends. From germline, CDR1 is LGHDT and CDR2 YNNKEL (reference sequence). The CDR3 length is 16 residues. CDR3: CASSQDPAETAYEQYF. The DNA of the CDR3 is TGTGCCAGCAGCCAAGACCCGGCGGAGACAGCATACGAGCAGTACTTC.

This CDR3 reads CASSETTGAQSPLHF. DNA for the CDR3: TGTGCCAGCAGTGAGACCACAGGGGCGCAATCACCCCTCCACTTT. This chain links TRBV2 with TRBJ1-6; TRBD1 matches 7 bases. The V and J ends lost 3 bases and 10 bases, in that order; junction bases with no gene match: 9. CDR3 length equals 15 residues. Germline V gives CDR1 SNHLY, CDR2 FYNNEI.

The chain employs TRBV4-3 and TRBJ2-3; no clear D gene. This CDR3 has 15 residues. V shed 1 base and J shed 3 bases, with 11 bases lying between them. CDR1 is LGHNA and CDR2 is YSLEER in the germline V gene. The DNA of the CDR3 is TGCGCCAGCAGCCAAGTCAGCGAATCGACAGATACGCAGTATTTT. Protein product: CASSQVSESTDTQYF.

Turning to this clone: Because it lacks the conserved phenylalanine or tryptophan at the end, this CDR3 is likely a read error. The genes are TRBV28 and TRBJ1-4; 7 nucleotides align to TRBD1. From germline, CDR1 is MDHEN and CDR2 SYDVKM. CDR3 length: 13 residues. The CDR3 region is CATSRDRGEKLFL. In DNA, the CDR3 is TGTGCCACCAGTCGGGACAGAGGGGAAAAACTGTTTTTG.

Points on this clone: This could be a read error, since a much larger clone is one nucleotide away. The chain recombines TRBV5-1 with TRBJ2-5; D ambiguous. CDR3 size: 12 residues. Germline values: CDR1 SGHRS, CDR2 YFSETQ. CDR3 protein: CAISPGQETQYF. The CDR3, as DNA: TGCGCCATCAGCCCCGGTCAAGAGACCCAGTACTTC. Variable domain in full (rest from reference TRBV5-1 and TRBJ2-5): KAGVTQTPRYLIKTRGQQVTLSCSPISGHRSVSWYQQTPGQGLQFLFEYFSETQRNKGNFPGRFSGRQFSNSRSEMNVSTLELGDSALYLCAISPGQETQYFGPGTRLLVL.

As DNA, the CDR3 is TGCAGTGCTGGAGGGGACACCTACTATGGCTACACCTTC. Its protein is CSAGGDTYYGYTF. The rearrangement joins TRBV20-1 to TRBJ1-2; D may be TRBD1 (6 bases). With 5 bases removed from V and 3 bases from J, the gap between germline ends came to 13 bases. The CDR3 has 13 residues. CDR1 and CDR2 from the germline V gene are DFQATT and SNEGSKA (reference sequence).

The rearrangement joins TRBV27 to TRBJ1-2; tentative D call: TRBD1 (6 bases). The CDR3 is made up of 15 amino acids. Germline-derived CDR1 and CDR2 are MNHEY and SMNVEV (reference sequence). Deletions cut 5 bases from V and 8 bases from J, with 21 bases between. CDR3 protein: CASSLLWAPGAGYTF. CDR3 DNA sequence: TGTGCCAGCAGTCTCCTCTGGGCCCCGGGGGCCGGCTACACCTTC.

By sample share, this clone is medium-sized. J is TRBJ2-1 and V is TRBV5-1, with a possible D match to TRBD1 (6 bases). Germline lookup yields CDR1 SGHRS and CDR2 YFSETQ. V was clipped by 0 bases and J by 3 bases, with 10 bases between them. CDR3 length: 15 amino acids. This CDR3 is CASSLVAGVYNEQFF. CDR3 in DNA: TGCGCCAGCAGCTTGGTGGCAGGGGTCTACAATGAGCAGTTCTTC.

Written as DNA, the CDR3 is TGTGCCAGCAGTTACTCATATCGGACAGTCTACGAGCAGTACTTC. This gives the protein CASSYSYRTVYEQYF. The chain combines TRBV6-2 or TRBV6-3 with TRBJ2-7, with D possibly being TRBD1 (6 bases). CDR1 is MNHEY, CDR2 SVGEGT, per germline. Trimming removed 0 bases from V and 3 bases from J, with 12 bases in between. This CDR3 comprises 15 residues.

This clone has a handful of counts. The CDR3 nucleotides are TGTGCCAGCAGTCTATACCGCGAAGGGCACGGAATTAACTATGGCTACACCTTC. It is translated as CASSLYREGHGINYGYTF. This chain connects TRBV28 to TRBJ1-2; D gene ambiguous. The V gene's germline CDR1 is MDHEN and CDR2 SYDVKM. The CDR3 runs to 18 residues. The V end was cut by 5 bases, the J end by 1 base, with 23 bases between.